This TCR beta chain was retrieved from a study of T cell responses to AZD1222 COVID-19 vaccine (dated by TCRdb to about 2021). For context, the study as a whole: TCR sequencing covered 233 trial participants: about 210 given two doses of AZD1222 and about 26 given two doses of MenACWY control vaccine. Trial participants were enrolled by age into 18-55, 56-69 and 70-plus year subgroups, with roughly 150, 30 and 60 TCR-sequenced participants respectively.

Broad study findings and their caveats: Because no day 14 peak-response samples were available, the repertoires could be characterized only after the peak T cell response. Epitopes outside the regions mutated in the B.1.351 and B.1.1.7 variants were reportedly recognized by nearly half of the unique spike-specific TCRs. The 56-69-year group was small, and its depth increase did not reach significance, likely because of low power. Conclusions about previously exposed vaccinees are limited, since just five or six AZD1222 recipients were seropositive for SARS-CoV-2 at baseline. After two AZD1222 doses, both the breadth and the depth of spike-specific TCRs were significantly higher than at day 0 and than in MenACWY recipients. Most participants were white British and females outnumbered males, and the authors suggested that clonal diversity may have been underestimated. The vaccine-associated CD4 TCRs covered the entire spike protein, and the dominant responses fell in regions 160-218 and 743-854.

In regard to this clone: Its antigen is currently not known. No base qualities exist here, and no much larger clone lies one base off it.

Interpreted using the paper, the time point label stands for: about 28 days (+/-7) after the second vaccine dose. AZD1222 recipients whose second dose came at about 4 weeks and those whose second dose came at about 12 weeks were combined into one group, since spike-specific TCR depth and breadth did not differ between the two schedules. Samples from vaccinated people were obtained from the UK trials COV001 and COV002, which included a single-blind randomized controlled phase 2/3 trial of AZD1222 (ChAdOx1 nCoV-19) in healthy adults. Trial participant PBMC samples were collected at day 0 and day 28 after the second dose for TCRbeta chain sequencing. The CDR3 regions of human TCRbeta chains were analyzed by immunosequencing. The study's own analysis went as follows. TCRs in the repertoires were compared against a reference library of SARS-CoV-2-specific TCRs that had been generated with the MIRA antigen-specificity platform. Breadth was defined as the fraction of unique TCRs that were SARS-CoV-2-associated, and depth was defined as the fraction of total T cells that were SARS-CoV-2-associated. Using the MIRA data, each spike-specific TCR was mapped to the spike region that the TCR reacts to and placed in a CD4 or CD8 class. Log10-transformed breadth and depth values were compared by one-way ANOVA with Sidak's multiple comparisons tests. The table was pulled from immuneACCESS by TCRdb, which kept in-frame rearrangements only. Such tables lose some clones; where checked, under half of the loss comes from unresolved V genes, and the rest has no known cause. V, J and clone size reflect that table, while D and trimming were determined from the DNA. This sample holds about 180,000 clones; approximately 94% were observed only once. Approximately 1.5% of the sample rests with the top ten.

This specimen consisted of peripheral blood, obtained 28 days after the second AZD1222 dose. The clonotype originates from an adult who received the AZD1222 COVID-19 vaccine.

DNA sequence: TGTGCCAGCAGCCAACCGTCCCTCGCAGGGCGTGCAGATACGCAGTATTTT. Translated, this is CASSQPSLAGRADTQYF. The rearranged segments are TRBV3-1 (or the pseudogene TRBV3-2) and TRBJ2-3; D gene: possibly TRBD1, on 5 matching bases. V is clipped by 2 bases and J by 4 bases, and the sequence between their germline boundaries is 19 bases long. The germline V gene (reference sequence) gives CDR1 as LGHDT and CDR2 as YNNKEL. CDR3 length: 17 amino acids, cysteine to phenylalanine. Only the CDR3 region is kept as DNA, spanning 51 bases read in frame from base 1.